This TCR beta chain was profiled in a study of graft-versus-host responses after intestinal transplantation. The overall study: Every recipient had anti-thymocyte globulin induction and three to four years of tacrolimus plus steroids.

As for this clone: The antigen remains undetermined.

General study results and limits: HvG clone declines early post-transplant were associated with peak circulating GvH levels.

The method was immunoSEQ multiplex PCR; TCRdb's version includes in-frame clones alone and lacks a portion of them. This table has around 84,000 clones, around 83% appearing once. Germline V CDR1 and CDR2: SGHRS, YFSETQ. The CDR3 covers 13 residues. V was shortened by 0 bases and J by 11 bases, with 15 bases between the two germline ends. The chain combines TRBV5-1 with TRBJ2-7; D possibly corresponds to TRBD1 (6 bases). The receptor comes from a human donor who received an intestinal transplant. This specimen consisted of unstimulated CD8+ T cells sorted from spleen or lymph node cells, obtained before intestinal transplant. CDR3 protein: CASSLATGLMEYF. CDR3 sequence (DNA): TGCGCCAGCAGCTTGGCCACAGGGTTAATGGAGTACTTC.